The source of this T cell receptor beta chain is a study of regulatory and conventional T cells in RAG deficiency. General study findings and limits: Compared with controls, unique Treg TCR beta sequences dropped around 92-fold in Omenn syndrome and CID/AS. RAG-deficient patients showed markedly lower Shannon entropy and higher Simpson indices than control T-cell subsets.

This clone was detected once. Its target is unknown. Deletions cut 2 bases from V and 8 bases from J, with 15 bases between. The CDR3 sequence is 15 residues long. Germline V CDR1 and CDR2: MNHNY, SVGAGI (reference sequence). Data came from immunoSEQ multiplex PCR; TCRdb stores just in-frame clones and leaves some out. The data contain roughly 28,000 clones, 90% to 95% of them singletons. The sorted conventional CD4+ T cells were CD25-low and CD127-high, with genomic DNA sequenced. The same sample was also studied in work on regulatory T cells. As that study records: The PCR used 52 TRBV and 13 TRBJ primers.

The V call is TRBV6-6, the J call TRBJ1-4; D is ambiguous. This sequence was found in a human donor in good health. The sequencing input was CD25- CD4+ T cells sorted from blood. The CDR3 sequence: CASSYGQARDEKLFF. The DNA for the CDR3 is TGTGCCAGCAGTTACGGGCAGGCAAGAGACGAAAAACTGTTTTTT.